This T cell receptor (beta chain) was captured in a study of OX40 agonist ivuxolimab in advanced cancers. Study background: Patients received ivuxolimab, an intravenous treatment, every 2 weeks at 0.01 to 10 mg/kg.

Repertoires were generated with immunoSEQ multiplex PCR, while TCRdb's copy carries only in-frame clones and drops some. Seen here are some 70,000 clones, about 90% observed once, and the top ten hold around 2.9%. The CDR3 totals 12 residues. From germline, CDR1 is GTSNPN and CDR2 SVGIG (reference sequence). Trimming removed 0 bases at V and 10 bases at J, with 7 bases between. The V gene is TRBV30, the J gene TRBJ1-6; D call uncertain. The sequence was collected from an adult with an advanced solid tumor such as melanoma, head and neck, liver or kidney cancer. The sequences come from CD4+ or CD8+ T cells sorted from blood, collected in a trial of the OX40 agonist ivuxolimab. Written as DNA, the CDR3 is TGTGCCTGGAGTGTTCTGGGATCACCCCTCCACTTT. Protein product: CAWSVLGSPLHF.